The present T cell receptor beta chain was sequenced within a study of response to subunit inactivated influenza vaccine. TCRdb passed the RT-PCR reads through MiXCR, listing each CDR3 protein once. The repertoire includes about 780,000 distinct CDR3 sequences, about 18% of them detected once, and about 11% sits in the top ten. This clonotype has more than one count but fewer than ten. Its antigen is unknown. Study results and caveats: Each seasonal influenza vaccination recruits few new T cells, the authors suggested.

CDR1 and CDR2 (germline): SGDLS, YYNGEE. J lost 8 bases, V lost 4 bases, and 9 bases had no gene match. The CDR3 is 14 residues long. The clonotype was recovered from a man between 50 and 59 years old who received an inactivated influenza vaccine. This chain connects TRBV9 to TRBJ2-1, with TRBD2 matching 7 bases. Sequencing was performed on PBMCs from blood, taken 5 days after vaccination. DNA for the CDR3: TGTGCCAGCAGCCCGGGAGGCGGGAAGGATGAGCAGTTCTTC. It is translated as CASSPGGGKDEQFF.